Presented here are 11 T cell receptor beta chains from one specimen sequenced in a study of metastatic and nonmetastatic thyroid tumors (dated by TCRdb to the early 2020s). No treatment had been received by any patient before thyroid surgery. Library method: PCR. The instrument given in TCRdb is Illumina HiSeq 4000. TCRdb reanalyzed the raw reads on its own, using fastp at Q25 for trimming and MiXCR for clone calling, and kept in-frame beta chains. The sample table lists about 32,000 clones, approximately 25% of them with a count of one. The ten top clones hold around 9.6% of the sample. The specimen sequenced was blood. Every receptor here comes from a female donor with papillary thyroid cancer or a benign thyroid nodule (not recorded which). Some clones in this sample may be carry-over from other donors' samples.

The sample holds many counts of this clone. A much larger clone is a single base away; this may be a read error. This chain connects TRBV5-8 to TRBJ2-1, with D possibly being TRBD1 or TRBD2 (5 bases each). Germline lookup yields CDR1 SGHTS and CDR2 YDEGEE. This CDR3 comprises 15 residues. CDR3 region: CASSISLEGYSEQFF. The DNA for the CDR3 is TGTGCCAGCAGCATCTCTTTAGAGGGGTACAGTGAGCAGTTCTTC.

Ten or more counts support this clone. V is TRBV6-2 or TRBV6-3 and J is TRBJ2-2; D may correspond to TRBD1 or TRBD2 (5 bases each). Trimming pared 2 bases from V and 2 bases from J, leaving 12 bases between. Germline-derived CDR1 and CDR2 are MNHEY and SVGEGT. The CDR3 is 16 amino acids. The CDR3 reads CASSYVGAGNTGELFF. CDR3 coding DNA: TGTGCCAGCAGTTACGTAGGGGCGGGCAACACCGGGGAGCTGTTTTTT.

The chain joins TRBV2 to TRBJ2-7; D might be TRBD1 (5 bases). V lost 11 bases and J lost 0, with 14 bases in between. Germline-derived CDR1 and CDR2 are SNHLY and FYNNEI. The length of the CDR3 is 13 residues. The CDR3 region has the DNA TGTGCCGCCGACAGAGCTGGCTCCTACGAGCAGTACTTC. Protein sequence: CAADRAGSYEQYF.

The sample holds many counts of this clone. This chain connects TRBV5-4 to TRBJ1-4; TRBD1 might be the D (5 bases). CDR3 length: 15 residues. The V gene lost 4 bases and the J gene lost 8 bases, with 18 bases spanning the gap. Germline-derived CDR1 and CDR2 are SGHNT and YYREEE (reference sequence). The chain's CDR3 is CASSPKQGGGEKLFF. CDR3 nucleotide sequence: TGTGCCAGCAGCCCTAAGCAGGGTGGAGGGGAAAAACTGTTTTTT.

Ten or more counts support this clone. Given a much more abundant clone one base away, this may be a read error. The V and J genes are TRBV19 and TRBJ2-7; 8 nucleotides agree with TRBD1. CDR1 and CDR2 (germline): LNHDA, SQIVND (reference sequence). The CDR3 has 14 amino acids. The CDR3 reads CASSTPGQDYGQYF. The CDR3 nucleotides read TGTGCCAGTAGTACGCCGGGACAGGACTACGGGCAGTACTTC.

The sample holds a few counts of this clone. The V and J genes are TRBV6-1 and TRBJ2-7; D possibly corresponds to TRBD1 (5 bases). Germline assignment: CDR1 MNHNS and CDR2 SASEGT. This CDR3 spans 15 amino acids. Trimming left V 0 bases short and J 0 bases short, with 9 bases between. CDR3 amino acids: CASSEATGSSYEQYF. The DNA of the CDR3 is TGTGCCAGCAGTGAAGCTACAGGTAGCTCCTACGAGCAGTACTTC.

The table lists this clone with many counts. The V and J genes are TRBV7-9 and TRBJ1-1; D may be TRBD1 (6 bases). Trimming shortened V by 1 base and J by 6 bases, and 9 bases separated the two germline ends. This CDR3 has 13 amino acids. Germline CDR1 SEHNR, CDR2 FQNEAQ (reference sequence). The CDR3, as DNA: TGTGCCAGCAGCTTAGAGGGGGGCGCTGAAGCTTTCTTT. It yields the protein CASSLEGGAEAFF.

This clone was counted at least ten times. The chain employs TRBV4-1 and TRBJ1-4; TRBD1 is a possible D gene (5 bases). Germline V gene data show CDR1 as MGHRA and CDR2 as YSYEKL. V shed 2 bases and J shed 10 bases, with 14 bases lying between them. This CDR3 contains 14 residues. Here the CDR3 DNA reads TGCGCCAGCAGCCAACTTCGACTCGGGGGAAAACTGTTTTTT. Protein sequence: CASSQLRLGGKLFF.

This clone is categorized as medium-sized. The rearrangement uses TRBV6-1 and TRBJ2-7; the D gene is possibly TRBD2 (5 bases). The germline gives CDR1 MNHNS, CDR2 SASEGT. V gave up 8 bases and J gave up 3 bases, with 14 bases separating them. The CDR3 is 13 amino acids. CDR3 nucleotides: TGTGCCAGCCTTAGAGGGAGAGGCTACGAGCAGTACTTC. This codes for CASLRGRGYEQYF.

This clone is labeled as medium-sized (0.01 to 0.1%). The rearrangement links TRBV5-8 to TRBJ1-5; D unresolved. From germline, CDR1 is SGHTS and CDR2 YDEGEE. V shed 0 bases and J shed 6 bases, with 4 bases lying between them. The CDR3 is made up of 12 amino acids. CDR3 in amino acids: CASSLVGQPQHF. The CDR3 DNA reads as TGTGCCAGCAGCTTGGTGGGTCAGCCCCAGCATTTT.

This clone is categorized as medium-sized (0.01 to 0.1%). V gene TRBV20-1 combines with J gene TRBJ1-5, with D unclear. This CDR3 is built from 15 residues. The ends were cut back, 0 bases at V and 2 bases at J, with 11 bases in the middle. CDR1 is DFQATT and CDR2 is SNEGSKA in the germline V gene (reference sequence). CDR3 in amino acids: CSAREGIGGNQPQHF. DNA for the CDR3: TGCAGTGCTAGAGAGGGGATAGGCGGCAATCAGCCCCAGCATTTT.